The 3 T cell receptor beta chains presented below share a single source sample, sequenced in a study of T cells in Graves' hyperthyroidism and ophthalmopathy. Authors of the study amplified TCR beta CDR3 regions from RNA transcripts. The HTBI primer set drove a first-round RT-PCR of the TCR CDR3. MiXCR was run by TCRdb on the multiplex PCR reads, yielding one entry per CDR3 protein. The repertoire holds about 290,000 distinct CDR3 sequences, with more than 10% as singletons. The sample taken for sequencing was blood. The receptors were gathered from a woman aged 25-40 years with Graves' hyperthyroidism that later progressed to Graves' ophthalmopathy.

This chain links TRBV11-2 with TRBJ2-1; 9 bases align to TRBD1. The CDR3 totals 15 residues. Germline values: CDR1 SGHAT, CDR2 FQNNGV. V shed 5 bases, J shed 3 bases, and the junction held 5 bases outside the gene matches. The CDR3 loop reads CASSTRDRDYNEQFF. CDR3 sequence (DNA): TGTGCCAGCAGCACCCGGGACAGGGACTACAATGAGCAGTTCTTC.

The table lists this clonotype with many counts. The chain combines TRBV10-3 with TRBJ1-5; no firm D call. Germline V gene data show CDR1 as ENHRY and CDR2 as SYGVKD. This CDR3 spans 14 amino acids. V was clipped by 2 bases and J by 7 bases, with 12 bases between them. The CDR3 is CAISEGSPRQPQHF. The CDR3 DNA follows: TGTGCCATCAGTGAGGGCAGCCCCAGACAGCCCCAGCATTTT.

The CDR3 sequence is CASSQVDGGTEAFF. CDR3 DNA sequence: TGTGCCAGCAGCCAAGTGGACGGAGGCACTGAAGCTTTCTTT. The rearrangement links TRBV11-2 to TRBJ1-1; D not certain. CDR3 length: 14 residues. Looked up from germline, CDR1 is SGHAT and CDR2 is FQNNGV. Trimming pared 5 bases from V and 4 bases from J, leaving 14 bases between.